A selection of T cell receptor beta chains follows, all from one sample in a study of blood T cell repertoires in COVID-19. Assay: immunoSEQ multiplex PCR; the TCRdb copy retains only in-frame clones and omits some. The sample has about 300,000 clones, around 90% seen once. Sample: peripheral blood. The receptors were sampled from a man between 18 and 35 years old with active or convalescent COVID-19. Each CDR3 is given with its conserved first and last residue. A D gene is named only where the DNA matches it firmly. Expanded clones are given a class, and other clones once, few, many or no size at all.

v_call,clone_size,j_call,d_call,cdr3_aa,cdr3_nt
TRBV7-2,.,TRBJ1-3,TRBD1,CASSPVHQGASGNTIYF,TGTGCCAGCAGCCCCGTTCACCAGGGGGCGAGTGGAAACACCATATATTTT
TRBV15,.,TRBJ1-1,.,CATGEWRGWGTEAFF,TGTGCCACCGGAGAGTGGAGGGGATGGGGGACTGAAGCTTTCTTT
TRBV12-5,.,TRBJ1-5,TRBD1,CASGLVQGADNQPQHF,TGTGCTAGTGGTTTGGTACAGGGGGCGGACAATCAGCCCCAGCATTTT
TRBV29-1,.,TRBJ1-3,.,CSVEGVAGQTGNTIYF,TGCAGCGTTGAAGGGGTCGCAGGGCAGACTGGAAACACCATATATTTT
TRBV19,once,TRBJ1-2,.,CASSIVGRGYTF,TGTGCCAGTAGTATAGTGGGGCGCGGCTACACCTTC
TRBV27,.,TRBJ2-3,.,CASITDCRTDTQYF,TGTGCCAGCATCACGGACTGCCGCACAGATACGCAGTATTTT
TRBV15,.,TRBJ2-3,.,CATSRDRGATDTQYF,TGTGCCACCAGCAGAGATCGGGGGGCCACAGATACGCAGTATTTT
TRBV6-1,.,TRBJ1-5,.,CASSVMTPISNQPQHF,TGTGCCAGCAGTGTTATGACACCAATTAGCAATCAGCCCCAGCATTTT
TRBV9,.,TRBJ2-3,TRBD1,CASSDRGLGTDTQYF,TGTGCCAGCAGCGACAGGGGGCTGGGCACAGATACGCAGTATTTT
TRBV7-8,once,TRBJ2-5,TRBD1,CASSKSRDRGVRNQETQYF,TGTGCCAGCAGTAAAAGCCGGGACAGGGGGGTTAGAAACCAAGAGACCCAGTACTTC
TRBV19,.,TRBJ2-7,TRBD1,CASSEQRTGSYEQYF,TGTGCCAGTAGCGAACAGCGGACAGGCTCCTACGAGCAGTACTTC
TRBV10-3,.,TRBJ2-1,TRBD2,CAISEPLIAGASNEQFF,TGTGCCATCAGTGAGCCATTAATAGCGGGGGCCTCCAATGAGCAGTTCTTC
TRBV7-9,.,TRBJ2-3,TRBD2,CASMGWARSGGAIDTQYF,TGTGCCAGCATGGGCTGGGCCCGTAGCGGGGGGGCTATAGATACGCAGTATTTT
TRBV27,.,TRBJ2-7,TRBD2,CASSSLSDGGISEQYF,TGTGCCAGCAGCTCACTCTCTGACGGGGGGATTAGCGAGCAGTACTTC
TRBV4-2,.,TRBJ2-5,TRBD1,CASSRRAGGGQETQYF,TGTGCCAGCAGCCGTAGGGCAGGGGGTGGGCAAGAGACCCAGTACTTC
TRBV9,.,TRBJ2-2,TRBD1,CASSFRNQGQGPRELFF,TGTGCCAGCAGCTTCCGTAACCAAGGACAGGGCCCCCGGGAGCTGTTTTTT
TRBV20-1,many,TRBJ1-5,TRBD1,CSASSPTGSNQPQHF,TGCAGTGCTAGTTCCCCGACAGGGAGCAATCAGCCCCAGCATTTT
TRBV4-3,.,TRBJ2-2,.,CASSQGLQGIGGELFF,TGCGCCAGCAGCCAAGGCCTTCAGGGGATCGGCGGGGAGCTGTTTTTT
TRBV10-2,.,TRBJ2-5,TRBD2,CASSGLAGGPGETQYF,TGCGCCAGCAGTGGTTTAGCGGGGGGGCCGGGGGAGACCCAGTACTTC
TRBV15,.,TRBJ2-7,.,CATSRGGGPFSYEQYF,TGTGCCACCAGCAGGGGAGGGGGGCCGTTCTCCTACGAGCAGTACTTC
TRBV27,.,TRBJ1-6,.,CASTTQGGSPLHF,TGTGCCAGCACCACCCAGGGTGGTTCACCCCTCCACTTT
TRBV5-5,.,TRBJ2-1,TRBD2,CASHIAGGRDEQFF,TGTGCCAGCCACATTGCGGGGGGCCGGGATGAGCAGTTCTTC
TRBV2,.,TRBJ2-2,.,CASWGWGDVILAGELFF,TGTGCCAGCTGGGGTTGGGGCGACGTTATATTGGCCGGGGAGCTGTTTTTT
TRBV10-1,.,TRBJ2-7,.,CASSEVNHEQYF,TGCGCCAGCAGTGAGGTCAATCACGAGCAGTACTTC
TRBV18,.,TRBJ1-5,TRBD1,CASSPEGTGKNQPQHF,TGTGCCAGCTCACCGGAAGGGACAGGGAAAAATCAGCCCCAGCATTTT
TRBV19,.,TRBJ1-1,.,CASSMRLGISGLNTEAFF,TGTGCCAGTAGTATGAGATTGGGAATTTCAGGGCTGAACACTGAAGCTTTCTTT
TRBV2,.,TRBJ1-4,TRBD1,CASSEGTGSLEKLFF,TGTGCCAGCAGTGAGGGGACAGGGTCTCTTGAAAAACTGTTTTTT
TRBV6-5,once,TRBJ2-1,.,CASSTTRGLMDEQFF,TGTGCCAGCAGTACCACTAGGGGACTTATGGATGAGCAGTTCTTC
TRBV7-2,.,TRBJ2-3,.,CASSFWFRGVGGLDTQYF,TGTGCCAGCAGCTTTTGGTTCCGCGGCGTCGGGGGTTTGGATACGCAGTATTTT
TRBV5-4,.,TRBJ2-1,.,CASLLKAGQNNEQFF,TGTGCCAGCCTATTAAAGGCAGGCCAAAACAATGAGCAGTTCTTC
TRBV6-2/TRBV6-3,once,TRBJ1-1,.,CASSTGTWNTEAFF,TGTGCCAGCAGTACAGGGACGTGGAACACTGAAGCTTTCTTT
TRBV19,.,TRBJ1-4,.,CASSIRTATNEKLFF,TGTGCCAGTAGTATTCGAACAGCCACTAATGAAAAACTGTTTTTT
TRBV3-1/TRBV3-2,.,TRBJ1-5,.,CASSQGGQINQPQHF,TGTGCCAGCAGCCAAGGAGGTCAGATCAATCAGCCCCAGCATTTT
TRBV27,.,TRBJ1-2,.,CASSLSTGGGYTF,TGTGCCAGCAGTTTATCGACCGGGGGTGGCTACACCTTC
TRBV7-8,.,TRBJ2-1,TRBD1,CASSPYRTGLQDQFF,TGTGCCAGCAGCCCCTACCGGACAGGCCTACAGGACCAGTTCTTC
TRBV3-1/TRBV3-2,.,TRBJ1-2,.,CASSRTAYGYTF,TGTGCCAGCTCGCGGACAGCATATGGCTACACCTTC
TRBV3-1/TRBV3-2,.,TRBJ2-1,TRBD2,CASSRFPIAGGRMGSYNEQFF,TGTGCCAGCAGCCGATTCCCCATAGCGGGGGGGAGAATGGGTAGCTACAATGAGCAGTTCTTC
TRBV7-2,.,TRBJ1-1,.,CASSLLTGSEAFF,TGTGCCAGCAGCTTATTGACAGGATCTGAAGCTTTCTTT
TRBV10-3,once,TRBJ2-2,TRBD2,CAIGDYPELFF,TGTGCCATCGGGGACTACCCGGAGCTGTTTTTT
TRBV4-1,.,TRBJ2-1,.,CASSQESGSNEQFF,TGCGCCAGCAGCCAAGAATCGGGGAGCAATGAGCAGTTCTTC
TRBV11-2,.,TRBJ1-3,.,CAIRVISGNTIYF,TGTGCGATCAGGGTTATCTCTGGAAACACCATATATTTT
TRBV29-1,.,TRBJ2-1,.,CSAWGPRSYNEQFF,TGCAGCGCGTGGGGGCCCCGCTCCTACAATGAGCAGTTCTTC
TRBV6-2/TRBV6-3,.,TRBJ1-4,.,CASSPGSVSSEKLFF,TGTGCCAGCAGTCCAGGATCGGTTTCGTCTGAAAAACTGTTTTTT
TRBV3-1/TRBV3-2,few,TRBJ2-5,TRBD2,CASSLSGGFKETQYF,TGTGCCAGCAGCCTTAGCGGGGGGTTTAAAGAGACCCAGTACTTC
TRBV7-8,.,TRBJ1-4,.,CASRGGGSEKLFF,TGTGCCAGCAGGGGGGGCGGGAGTGAAAAACTGTTTTTT
TRBV19,.,TRBJ2-2,TRBD2,CASSPAGTNTGELFF,TGTGCCAGTAGTCCAGCGGGGACGAACACCGGGGAGCTGTTTTTT
TRBV19,few,TRBJ1-1,.,CASSILWARDTEAFF,TGTGCCAGTAGTATATTATGGGCGAGGGACACTGAAGCTTTCTTT
TRBV25-1,.,TRBJ2-5,TRBD2,CASSEFRLAGLGTQYF,TGTGCCAGCAGTGAATTCCGGCTAGCGGGGTTGGGGACCCAGTACTTC
TRBV7-8,.,TRBJ2-2,TRBD1,CASSLGIRLTGTGNTGELFF,TGTGCCAGCAGCTTAGGAATCCGATTAACCGGGACAGGGAACACCGGGGAGCTGTTTTTT